In its sample, the clone carrying this TCR beta chain was seen a few times. Its specificity is not known. This CDR3 has 12 residues. The germline V and J ends were trimmed by 1 base and 5 bases, with 5 bases remaining between them. Per the germline V gene, CDR1 is MNHEY and CDR2 is SVGEGT. The data stem from a study of regulatory T cells in long-lasting Graves disease. Study background: Disease was considered persistent Graves' disease after over 5 years of antithyroid drugs (with positive TSH receptor antibodies).

The time point was: persistent/refractory GD, antithyroid drugs over 5 years with positive TRAb. Construction of the TCR library relied on RNA isolated from PBMCs. Graves' disease was diagnosed by American Thyroid Association guidelines. The study's findings and limits: With persistent disease, TRBV28, TRBJ1-2 and TRBJ2-5 were the favored segments.

For TCR beta, libraries came from iRepertoire HTBI primers and Arm-PCR of CDR3 regions. Methods used by the authors: Identified segments across samples numbered just over 60 TRBV and roughly 15 TRBJ. TCRdb redid the calling of the multiplex PCR reads with MiXCR, one entry per CDR3 protein. The V and J calls were determined by TCRdb, not by the authors. The sample consists of about 470,000 distinct CDR3 sequences, roughly 20% of them appearing once. The source is a female donor with Graves disease. Sequencing used peripheral blood mononuclear cells (PBMCs), obtained when the disease was refractory, from a patient treated with antithyroid drugs. The gene calls are TRBV6-2 or TRBV6-3 and TRBJ2-5; D gene unclear. The DNA of the CDR3 is TGTGCCAGCAGTTACTATCCCGAGACCCAGTACTTC. It translates to CASSYYPETQYF.